One TCR beta chain is described in this entry. Its antigen specificity is not known. No base quality information exists; no much larger clone differs at one position. The immunoSEQ assay was used to generate TCR beta chain sequences from genomic DNA. Per the source publication's procedure: CDR3 sequences not starting with the conserved framework cysteine at position 104 were manually removed. To get clonality, the normalized Shannon's Diversity Index was subtracted from one, giving values from 0 (maximal diversity) to 1 (oligoclonal). To check whether a given CDR3 had different frequencies in two samples, for example brain versus blood, chi-squared comparison-of-proportions tests were used. Public clonotypes were found through immuneACCESS searches, while the VDJdb browser was used to judge similarity to known antiviral clonotypes. The immuneACCESS repertoire file appears here via TCRdb, limited to in-frame rearrangements. These files lack a portion of the clones; in checked studies, under half of the deficit traces to unresolved V genes, and the cause of the others is not known. The DNA was the basis for D and trimming; V, J and clone size are from that table. The sample includes approximately 77,000 clones, with approximately 94% observed a single time. The leading ten clones occupy around 1.4% of the sample.

This specimen's time point label, interpreted: resected brain tissue, or blood drawn just prior to surgery. The surgery cases showing the highest brain T cell transcript signatures were chosen for TCR beta chain sequencing of brain tissue and, when available, of blood. Prior to surgery, the patients had been treated with at least one anti-epileptic drug. TCR-sequenced patients were children with drug-resistant epilepsy due to tuberous sclerosis complex, focal cortical dysplasia, Rasmussen encephalitis or hemimegalencephaly. The Monarch genomic DNA purification kit was used to extract bulk genomic DNA from unsorted brain tissue and from whole blood. Trimmed from V: 5 bases; trimmed from J: 7 bases; junction bases lacking a gene match: 5. The CDR3 measures 13 amino acids from cysteine to phenylalanine. The retained sequence is limited to the CDR3, 39 bases, with the frame set at the first base. From the germline V gene (reference sequence), CDR1 is MNHEY and CDR2 is SMNVEV.

The record originates from a study of brain T cells in children with intractable seizures (dated by TCRdb to the early 2020s). As for the study more broadly: Resected brain tissue from 53 pediatric epilepsy surgery cases was initially screened for immune gene transcripts with a NanoString immunology panel. Most of the 12 selected surgery cases also had pre-surgery blood sequenced, which left four cases with brain tissue only. General conclusions and limits of the study: Because sequencing depth was different between pre-surgery and post-surgery blood, clones absent from the pre-surgery sample may reflect undersampling. The patients' HCMV serostatus was not known, and viral specificity was inferred solely from CDR3 sequence similarity.

The clonotype originates from a boy under two years old with tuberous sclerosis and intractable seizures. The sequence links TRBV27 to TRBJ1-3; 7 central nucleotides agree with TRBD1. This material consisted of peripheral blood, taken at surgery. The CDR3 has the sequence CASSPPTGNTIYF. The sequenced DNA: TGTGCCAGCAGTCCACCGACAGGGAACACCATATATTTT.